This entry features one TCR beta chain sequence. Antigen unknown. These data are taken from a study of T cells in Graves' hyperthyroidism and ophthalmopathy. Study conclusions and caveats: Onset of ophthalmopathy came a median approximately 6 months after the model predicted it. Separating ophthalmopathy from stable hyperthyroidism was achieved by a 13 V-J model.

The TCR beta CDR3 regions underwent amplification using RNA transcripts as the source. The HTBI set primed first-round TCR CDR3 RT-PCR. TCRdb re-derived calls from the multiplex PCR reads in MiXCR, one entry per CDR3 protein. The sample lists about 420,000 distinct CDR3 sequences, around 14% seen once, with 13% to 15% in the top ten. Germline loops: CDR1 SNHLY, CDR2 FYNNEI. V lost 4 bases and J 5 bases, leaving 14 bases between the germline ends. The CDR3 spans 14 residues. Clinicians diagnosed patients from clinical symptoms, serum thyroxine and TRAb, thyroid ultrasound and orbital computed tomography. The PBMCs were sourced from fresh peripheral blood (more than 8.5 ml).

The TCR sequence derives from a woman between 18 and 29 years old with Graves' hyperthyroidism. This chain connects TRBV2 to TRBJ1-1; D perhaps matches TRBD1 (5 bases). Sequencing was performed on blood. The CDR3 DNA follows: TGTGCCAGCAGTGGTGAGGGGTCGGGAACTGAAGCTTTCTTT. It translates to CASSGEGSGTEAFF.